The following is a T cell receptor (beta chain) sequence with its context. This sample was taken from a study of blood T cell repertoires in COVID-19. Profiled with immunoSEQ multiplex PCR; TCRdb holds only in-frame clones, not every one. The table records 200,000 to 300,000 clones, about 85% of them present only once. The V gene lost 5 bases and the J gene lost 0 bases, with 8 bases spanning the gap. CDR3 size: 13 residues. Sequencing used peripheral blood. The rearrangement joins TRBV12-3 or TRBV12-4 to TRBJ2-7; weak D call: TRBD2 (5 bases). This TCR came from a man aged 55-75 years with acute or convalescent COVID-19. The CDR3 coding sequence is TGTGCCAGCAGTCAGAGGGTCTCCTACGAGCAGTACTTC. Encoded protein: CASSQRVSYEQYF.